The rows below give T cell receptor beta chains drawn from one sample of a study of human T cells and chemical hapten exposure. MiXCR, applied by TCRdb to the RACE reads, yields one record per CDR3 protein. The sample comprises around 380,000 distinct CDR3 sequences, about 5.4% of which are singletons, and approximately 8.2% rests with the top ten. Sequenced here: whole blood, sampled in connection with sensitization to the hapten diphenylcyclopropenone (DPC). The source is a woman between 18 and 30 years old with alopecia areata. Some clones in this sample may be carry-over from other donors' samples. The CDR3 runs from the conserved cysteine through the conserved F or W. D genes are given only for firm matches. Clone size is not always given. Where it is, it says once, few, many or a class for expanded clones.

j_gene	v_gene	d_gene	abundance	CDR3aa	CDR3nt
TRBJ1-2	TRBV27	TRBD1	many	CASSLSGDSYGYTF	TGTGCCAGCAGTTTATCGGGGGACAGCTATGGCTACACCTTC
TRBJ2-2	TRBV12-3/TRBV12-4	TRBD1	medium-sized	CASIPTGSVGELFF	TGTGCCAGCATCCCGACAGGGTCGGTCGGGGAGCTGTTTTTT
TRBJ2-1	TRBV5-1	-	many	CASSLEGTYNEQFF	TGCGCCAGCAGCTTGGAGGGGACCTACAATGAGCAGTTCTTC
TRBJ2-3	TRBV7-9	-	many	CASSQHGVVSDTQYF	TGTGCCAGCAGCCAACATGGGGTGGTATCGGATACGCAGTATTTT
TRBJ1-1	TRBV5-1	TRBD1	few	CASSLTGTGNRAFF	TGCGCCAGCAGCTTAACCGGGACAGGTAATAGAGCTTTCTTT
TRBJ2-5	TRBV11-1	TRBD2	many	CASSLEGSVWRGGPEETQYF	TGTGCCAGCAGCTTAGAGGGGTCAGTGTGGCGCGGGGGGCCCGAAGAGACCCAGTACTTC
TRBJ2-3	TRBV29-1	TRBD1	many	CSGRDRAPDTQYF	TGCAGCGGGAGAGACAGGGCCCCAGATACGCAGTATTTT
TRBJ2-2	TRBV7-9	TRBD1	-	CASSRRSQGAGTGELFF	TGTGCCAGCAGCCGTAGATCACAGGGGGCCGGTACCGGGGAGCTGTTTTTT
TRBJ1-2	TRBV7-9	-	-	CASSLALEGPIGYTF	TGTGCCAGCAGCTTAGCGCTCGAGGGGCCAATTGGCTACACCTTC
TRBJ2-3	TRBV6-4	-	many	CASSQGPPDTQYF	TGTGCCAGCAGTCAAGGGCCCCCGGATACGCAGTATTTT
TRBJ2-1	TRBV12-5	TRBD2	many	CASGPPGTSGDEQFF	TGTGCTAGTGGTCCCCCCGGGACTAGCGGTGATGAGCAGTTCTTC
TRBJ2-4	TRBV20-1	TRBD1	many	CSARDFGTGFRDIQYF	TGCAGTGCTAGAGATTTCGGGACAGGGTTTCGAGACATTCAGTACTTC
TRBJ2-7	TRBV6-5	-	-	CASSSSTGFEQYF	TGTGCCAGCAGTTCATCGACAGGATTCGAGCAGTACTTC
TRBJ1-4	TRBV9	TRBD1	-	CASSVDLGQEVSF	TGTGCCAGCAGCGTAGACCTGGGACAGGAGGTCTCTTTT
TRBJ2-2	TRBV28	-	few	CASSPLGPFEGGELFF	TGTGCCAGCAGTCCGCTGGGACCGTTCGAGGGCGGGGAGCTGTTTTTT
TRBJ1-1	TRBV6-1	TRBD1	few	CASSAYRGQGTEAFF	TGTGCCAGCAGTGCCTACAGGGGGCAAGGCACTGAAGCTTTCTTT
TRBJ1-2	TRBV14	-	many	CASSQVTGVYGYTF	TGTGCCAGCAGCCAAGTGACAGGTGTCTATGGCTACACCTTC
TRBJ2-7	TRBV5-1	TRBD1	-	CASSLSGTGVYEQYF	TGCGCCAGCAGCTTGTCCGGGACAGGTGTCTACGAGCAGTACTTC
TRBJ1-3	TRBV10-3	TRBD1	few	CAIKGQGNTIYF	TGTGCCATCAAAGGACAGGGGAACACCATATATTTT
TRBJ1-1	TRBV6-6	-	many	CASKAEGVVAFF	TGTGCCAGCAAGGCAGAAGGGGTGGTGGCTTTCTTT
TRBJ1-6	TRBV6-1	-	few	CASRRDGPLTLHF	TGTGCCAGCAGGCGGGACGGACCCTTAACCCTCCACTTT
TRBJ2-3	TRBV7-9	-	few	CASSLVAGETDTQYF	TGTGCCAGCAGCTTAGTCGCAGGGGAGACAGATACGCAGTATTTT
TRBJ1-2	TRBV29-1	-	many	CSVEVQGLNGYTF	TGCAGCGTTGAAGTACAGGGTCTAAATGGCTACACCTTC
TRBJ1-5	TRBV6-1	-	-	CASYDRNSNQPQHF	TGTGCCAGCTACGACAGGAATAGCAATCAGCCCCAGCATTTT
TRBJ2-1	TRBV4-3	-	-	CASSQDGNTYNEQFF	TGCGCCAGCAGCCAAGATGGGAACACTTACAATGAGCAGTTCTTC
TRBJ2-3	TRBV5-1	-	many	CASSLAGPAGGDTQYF	TGCGCCAGCAGCTTGGCCGGGCCTGCAGGTGGAGATACGCAGTATTTT
TRBJ2-7	TRBV6-2/TRBV6-3	-	few	CASSYSPGNLGEQYF	TGTGCCAGCAGTTACTCCCCTGGGAATCTTGGAGAGCAGTACTTC
TRBJ1-5	TRBV12-3/TRBV12-4	-	few	CASSPPGVGASNQPQHF	TGTGCCAGCAGTCCCCCCGGAGTGGGTGCTAGCAATCAGCCCCAGCATTTT
TRBJ1-3	TRBV4-1	-	few	CASSRIPGNTIYF	TGCGCCAGCAGCCGCATTCCCGGAAACACCATATATTTT
TRBJ1-1	TRBV29-1	-	many	CSALPGSEVTEAFF	TGCAGCGCTCTCCCCGGGTCGGAAGTTACTGAAGCTTTCTTT
TRBJ2-3	TRBV7-6	TRBD1	many	CASRPGTGESDTQYF	TGTGCCAGCAGGCCCGGAACAGGGGAGTCAGATACGCAGTATTTT
TRBJ1-4	TRBV6-2/TRBV6-3	-	many	CASSRGMELFF	TGTGCCAGCAGTCGTGGAATGGAACTGTTTTTT
TRBJ1-2	TRBV6-5	-	many	CASSYDAWTLNYGYTF	TGTGCCAGCAGTTATGACGCGTGGACCCTCAATTATGGCTACACCTTC
TRBJ2-5	TRBV9	TRBD2	-	CASSFGLAETQYF	TGTGCCAGCAGCTTCGGACTAGCGGAGACCCAGTACTTC
TRBJ2-2	TRBV29-1	-	few	CSVERETGELFF	TGCAGCGTCGAAAGGGAGACCGGGGAGCTGTTTTTT
TRBJ2-2	TRBV3-1	TRBD2	many	CASSPGLAGGPIGSTGELFF	TGTGCCAGCAGCCCCGGACTAGCGGGGGGCCCAATAGGGAGTACCGGGGAGCTGTTTTTT
TRBJ1-1	TRBV7-2	-	many	CASSLAPRQGTEAFF	TGTGCCAGCAGCTTAGCACCCAGGCAGGGAACTGAAGCTTTCTTT
TRBJ2-3	TRBV27	TRBD2	many	CASSLLAGGATDTQYF	TGTGCCAGCAGTTTACTAGCGGGGGGCGCCACAGATACGCAGTATTTT
TRBJ2-3	TRBV4-3	-	few	CASSQDWQDPIGTDTQYF	TGCGCCAGCAGCCAAGATTGGCAGGACCCTATCGGTACAGATACGCAGTATTTT
TRBJ2-4	TRBV11-2	-	few	CATSSDRSNNIQYF	TGTGCCACTAGCTCAGATCGCTCAAACAACATTCAGTACTTC
TRBJ2-2	TRBV4-1	-	-	CASSQGDRPNTGELFF	TGCGCCAGCAGCCAAGGAGACAGGCCGAACACCGGGGAGCTGTTTTTT
TRBJ1-1	TRBV6-5	TRBD1	many	CASSARQGGYTEAFF	TGTGCCAGCAGTGCTCGACAGGGCGGCTACACTGAAGCTTTCTTT
TRBJ1-6	TRBV7-9	-	many	CASSLVQGYNSPLHF	TGTGCCAGCAGCTTAGTACAGGGCTATAATTCACCCCTCCACTTT